The 17 T cell receptor beta chains presented below share a single source sample, sequenced in a study of HIV-infected patients and healthy controls. TCRdb reprocessed the 5' RACE reads via MiXCR and lists one record per CDR3 protein. This sample has under 70,000 distinct CDR3 sequences, with about 19% found just once. The sequenced sample was CD4+ T cells from blood. The receptors stem from a human donor in good health.

This clonotype was recorded at least ten times. V usage is TRBV6-6 and J usage is TRBJ2-5, with D perhaps matching TRBD2 (6 bases). The CDR3 runs to 12 residues. V was pared by 2 bases and J by 7 bases, with 8 bases between. The germline V gene has CDR1 MNHNY and CDR2 SVGAGI (reference sequence). CDR3 sequence: CASSYSGRTQYF. Here the CDR3 DNA reads TGTGCCAGCAGTTACAGCGGGCGGACCCAGTACTTC.

Within the sample, this clonotype is medium-sized. This chain links TRBV29-1 with TRBJ2-3; 10 nucleotides line up with TRBD2. After removal of 5 bases from V and 3 bases from J, the junction contained 11 bases not matched to a gene. Per germline, CDR1 SQVTM and CDR2 ANQGSEA. CDR3 length: 16 amino acids. CDR3 in DNA: TGCAGCGTTTGTCGACTAGCGGGCGCGGGGACAGATACGCAGTATTTT. This encodes CSVCRLAGAGTDTQYF.

This clonotype has at least ten counts. The V and J genes are TRBV12-3 or TRBV12-4 and TRBJ1-1, with a weak D call TRBD1 (5 bases). The CDR3 sequence is 13 residues long. Between the trimmed V and J ends, which lost 3 bases and 7 bases, there was a span of 12 bases. The CDR3 spells CASSFVRVNEAFF. The CDR3 bases are TGTGCCAGCAGTTTTGTCAGGGTTAATGAAGCTTTCTTT.

The gene calls are TRBV7-2 and TRBJ2-2; TRBD2 matches 10 bases. Germline V lookup: CDR1 SGHTA, CDR2 FQGNSA. V was clipped by 5 bases and J by 1 base; unmatched bases: 4. The CDR3 has 16 amino acids. CDR3 bases: TGTGCCAGCAGCCCTAGGACTAGCGGGAACACCGGGGAGCTGTTTTTT. This codes for CASSPRTSGNTGELFF.

This clonotype was observed a few times. The CDR3 reads CASTDTTGTQYF. The CDR3 DNA sequence: TGTGCCAGCACCGATACTACAGGGACCCAGTACTTC. This chain uses TRBV6-5 with TRBJ2-5; TRBD1 is a possible D gene (5 bases). Germline lookup yields CDR1 MNHEY and CDR2 SVGAGI. The CDR3 has 12 residues. Trimming pared 7 bases from V and 7 bases from J, leaving 13 bases between.

The J gene is TRBJ2-4, the V gene TRBV20-1; possible D gene TRBD1, 6 bases. The germline gives CDR1 DFQATT, CDR2 SNEGSKA (reference sequence). The CDR3 runs to 17 residues. V was pared by 3 bases and J by 0 bases, with 18 bases between. CDR3 nucleotide sequence: TGCAGTGCTAGCGGGCAGGGGCCCGCTATAGCCAAAAACATTCAGTACTTC. Translated, it gives CSASGQGPAIAKNIQYF.

The sample holds one count of this clonotype. The chain uses TRBV20-1 and TRBJ2-4; no firm D call. Germline V CDR1 and CDR2: DFQATT, SNEGSKA (reference sequence). There are 17 residues in the CDR3. The ends were cut back, 3 bases at V and 0 bases at J, with 18 bases in the middle. CDR3 in DNA: TGCAGTGCTAGTGCTTTAGGCGGTTCACTAGCCAAAAACATTCAGTACTTC. This sequence encodes CSASALGGSLAKNIQYF.

This clonotype was counted many times. This chain joins TRBV18 and TRBJ2-3; D gene unclear. The germline V gene has CDR1 KGHSH and CDR2 LQKENI. The CDR3 contains 14 residues. The V and J ends lost 4 bases and 0 bases respectively, with 8 bases between them. For the CDR3, the DNA is TGTGCCAGCTCACGGGATATGAGCACAGATACGCAGTATTTT. This gives the protein CASSRDMSTDTQYF.

This chain connects TRBV7-9 to TRBJ2-3; D uncertain. V lost 2 bases and J lost 1, with 4 bases in between. The CDR3 extends over 13 amino acids. The germline gives CDR1 SEHNR, CDR2 FQNEAQ (reference sequence). The CDR3 region has the DNA TGTGCCAGCAGCTTACTGCGCACAGATACGCAGTATTTT. This sequence encodes CASSLLRTDTQYF.

This clonotype was seen many times. The chain joins TRBV20-1 to TRBJ2-3, with TRBD2 matching over 7 bases. The CDR3 runs 14 residues. CDR1 and CDR2 from the germline V gene are DFQATT and SNEGSKA (reference sequence). The V gene end was trimmed by 6 bases and the J gene end by 0 bases; junction bases not matched to a gene: 6. The DNA for the CDR3 is TGCAGTGCCCCGGGACTAACTAGCACAGATACGCAGTATTTT. It codes for CSAPGLTSTDTQYF.

In its sample, this clonotype was seen many times. J is TRBJ1-3 and V is TRBV10-2; tentatively, D is TRBD1 (6 bases). Germline assignment: CDR1 WSHSY and CDR2 SAAADI. The CDR3 runs to 18 residues. Trimming cost V 3 bases and J 1 base, with 19 bases left between them. The DNA of the CDR3 is TGCGCCAGCAGTGACTCCGAGGGGGTTAGGATTTCTGGAAACACCATATATTTT. Amino acid sequence: CASSDSEGVRISGNTIYF.

This clonotype was recorded a few times. The chain couples TRBV29-1 to TRBJ2-5; D possibly uses TRBD1 or TRBD2 (6 bases each). The CDR3 loop spans 14 amino acids. The V end was cut by 4 bases, the J end by 1 base, with 13 bases between. Germline CDR1 SQVTM, CDR2 ANQGSEA. CDR3 in amino acids: CSVAGGSGQETQYF. In nucleotides, the CDR3 is TGCAGCGTTGCCGGGGGCTCTGGCCAAGAGACCCAGTACTTC.

V is TRBV5-1 and J is TRBJ1-1, with D maybe TRBD1 (5 bases). CDR1 and CDR2 (germline): SGHRS, YFSETQ. The CDR3 extends over 13 amino acids. V lost 0 bases and J lost 5, with 8 bases in between. The CDR3 sequence: CASSLARDTEAFF. The CDR3 DNA sequence: TGCGCCAGCAGCTTGGCCAGGGATACTGAAGCTTTCTTT.

This clonotype was recorded a few times. The genes are TRBV18 and TRBJ1-2; TRBD1 agrees at 8 bases. J gave up 0 bases and V 3 bases, and 6 bases lay outside the gene matches. Germline loops: CDR1 KGHSH, CDR2 LQKENI. This CDR3 region has 16 residues. Here the CDR3 DNA reads TGTGCCAGCTCACCTGTTGGGACAGGTACTAACTATGGCTACACCTTC. Residues: CASSPVGTGTNYGYTF.

V and J are TRBV3-1 and TRBJ2-7; the D call may be TRBD1 or TRBD2 (5 bases each). V gave up 5 bases and J gave up 10 bases, with 18 bases separating them. The V gene's germline CDR1 is LGHDT and CDR2 YNNKEL (reference sequence). CDR3 length equals 13 residues. The CDR3: CASSLPGPQEQYF. The CDR3 nucleotides read TGTGCCAGCAGCTTACCGGGACCCCAGGAACAGTACTTC.

The rearrangement links TRBV3-1 to TRBJ1-3, with 10 bases identical to TRBD1. This CDR3 is 16 amino acids long. The trim removed 7 bases at V and 0 bases at J, leaving 6 bases unmatched. Germline V gives CDR1 LGHDT, CDR2 YNNKEL (reference sequence). DNA of the CDR3: TGTGCCAGCAAGGGACAGGGGACCAGCTCTGGAAACACCATATATTTT. It codes for CASKGQGTSSGNTIYF.

This clonotype occurred many times. The CDR3 region is CASRSTSYTQYF. The DNA for the CDR3 is TGTGCCAGCAGGTCTACGTCGTATACGCAGTATTTT. The chain links TRBV2 to TRBJ2-3; no definite D call. Per the germline V gene, CDR1 is SNHLY and CDR2 is FYNNEI. The CDR3 runs 12 residues. The V and J ends lost 6 bases and 7 bases respectively, with 11 bases between them.